This T cell receptor (beta chain) was observed in a study of T cells after yellow fever vaccination. The study, taken as a whole, reports: Although the secondary response was weaker, it peaked faster, at day 5 versus 15.

This clonotype was seen a handful of times. Its antigen is not known. One entry per CDR3 protein, called by TCRdb with MiXCR from the 5' RACE reads. The sample has 500,000 to 700,000 distinct CDR3 sequences, 15% to 20% seen once. V lost 6 bases, J lost 1 base, and 16 bases lay in between. Looked up from germline, CDR1 is MNHNS and CDR2 is SASEGT. The CDR3 sequence is 15 residues long. Here the sequenced sample was PBMCs, taken 15 days after the yellow fever booster vaccination. The sequence derives from a man younger than 45 who received the YFV17D yellow fever vaccine. The gene calls are TRBV6-1 and TRBJ2-7, with D hard to call. Here the CDR3 reads CASRTPKASSYEQYF. DNA of the CDR3: TGTGCCAGCAGGACTCCCAAGGCTTCATCCTACGAGCAGTACTTC.